These 10 T cell receptor beta chains originate from one sample sequenced in a study of cytomegalovirus exposure and HLA in healthy donors. PCR amplification relied on 60 Vbeta primers (plus 13 Jbeta primers). Profiled with immunoSEQ multiplex PCR; TCRdb holds only in-frame clones, not every one. This sample has tens of thousands of clones, with over 60% found just once. Source material: PBMCs. The receptors were gathered from a man between 25 and 39 years old in good health and CMV-seronegative.

This clone was found once. The V gene is TRBV5-1, the J gene TRBJ2-3; 12 bases line up with TRBD2. After removal of 0 bases from V and 7 bases from J, the junction contained 6 bases not matched to a gene. Looked up from germline, CDR1 is SGHRS and CDR2 is YFSETQ. The CDR3 extends over 16 amino acids. The CDR3 DNA follows: TGCGCCAGCAGCTTGGAGGCTAGCGGGGGGGCTTATACGCAGTATTTT. This sequence encodes CASSLEASGGAYTQYF. The full variable domain, with the rest looked up from reference TRBV5-1 and TRBJ2-3, is KAGVTQTPRYLIKTRGQQVTLSCSPISGHRSVSWYQQTPGQGLQFLFEYFSETQRNKGNFPGRFSGRQFSNSRSEMNVSTLELGDSALYLCASSLEASGGAYTQYFGPGTRLTVL.

V is TRBV7-3 and J is TRBJ2-1; maybe TRBD2 (6 bases). CDR3 length: 13 residues. Trimming removed 2 bases at V and 12 bases at J, with 14 bases between. Germline CDR1 reads SGHTA; CDR2 reads FQGTGA. As DNA, the CDR3 is TGTGCCAGCAGCTTATCCCGCCTAGCGTCGCAGTTCTTC. Its translation: CASSLSRLASQFF.

By its share, this clone is medium-sized (0.01 to 0.1%). This rearrangement joins TRBV4-2 to TRBJ1-2; D is unresolved. V gave up 0 bases and J gave up 6 bases, with 11 bases separating them. The CDR3 is made up of 14 amino acids. In germline, CDR1 is LGHNA, CDR2 YNFKEQ. CDR3 loop: CASSQDQEVNGYTF. In DNA, the CDR3 is TGTGCCAGCAGCCAAGATCAGGAAGTGAATGGCTACACCTTC.

In nucleotides, the CDR3 is TGTGCCAGCAGCTTAGCTTCGGGAGGGGGCTACGAGCAGTACTTC. It is translated as CASSLASGGGYEQYF. This chain links TRBV11-1 with TRBJ2-7, with 8 bases identical to TRBD2. Germline V CDR1 and CDR2: SGHAT, FQDESV (reference sequence). J gave up 3 bases and V 0 bases, and 4 bases lay outside the gene matches. CDR3 length: 15 residues.

The V gene is TRBV9, the J gene TRBJ2-5; D gene uncertain. The CDR3 is 15 residues long. CDR1 and CDR2 from the germline V gene are SGDLS and YYNGEE. With 0 bases removed from V and 1 base from J, the gap between germline ends came to 10 bases. The CDR3 DNA follows: TGTGCCAGCAGCGTAGAGGCAGGCCTCCAAGAGACCCAGTACTTC. This encodes CASSVEAGLQETQYF.

The V call is TRBV28, the J call TRBJ2-5; D gene ambiguous. The better agreement between TRBJ2-7 and the DNA end casts doubt on the J call. Germline V gene sequence: CDR1 MDHEN, CDR2 SYDVKM. The CDR3 has 15 residues. The CDR3 sequence is CASSLFAGISYEQYF. The CDR3 DNA sequence: TGTGCCAGCAGTTTATTCGCAGGAATCTCCTACGAGCAGTACTTC.

This chain uses TRBV28 with TRBJ2-7, with 7 bases aligning to TRBD1. The trim removed 6 bases at V and 1 base at J, leaving 6 bases unmatched. The CDR3 length is 14 residues. Germline CDR1 and CDR2: MDHEN and SYDVKM. The DNA for the CDR3 is TGTGCCAGCAGGGGACAGTGGGGATCCTACGAGCAGTACTTC. Amino acid sequence: CASRGQWGSYEQYF.

V and J are TRBV5-8 and TRBJ2-5; 8 bases align to TRBD1. After removal of 1 base from V and 0 bases from J, the junction contained 8 bases not matched to a gene. The CDR3 runs 17 residues. Germline V gene data show CDR1 as SGHTS and CDR2 as YDEGEE. CDR3: CASSLPRDRRYQETQYF. In DNA, the CDR3 is TGTGCCAGCAGCTTGCCGAGGGACAGGAGGTACCAAGAGACCCAGTACTTC.

The rearrangement uses TRBV11-2 and TRBJ2-3; 8 bases match TRBD2. The germline V gene encodes CDR1 SGHAT and CDR2 FQNNGV. This CDR3 has 18 amino acids. The V gene end was trimmed by 0 bases and the J gene end by 1 base; junction bases not matched to a gene: 9. The CDR3: CASSLDPVLSGGTDTQYF. In nucleotides, the CDR3 is TGTGCCAGCAGCTTAGACCCCGTGCTTAGCGGGGGCACAGATACGCAGTATTTT.

The V call is TRBV2, the J call TRBJ1-1, with 8 nucleotides matching TRBD1. V lost 0 bases, J lost 5 bases, and 5 bases stayed unmatched. The CDR3 sequence is 15 residues long. Germline CDR1 is SNHLY and CDR2 is FYNNEI. CDR3 sequence: CASSEARTGRTEAFF. Written as DNA, the CDR3 is TGTGCCAGCAGTGAAGCAAGGACAGGGCGGACTGAAGCTTTCTTT.